What follows is one T cell receptor (beta chain) and its context. The sample belongs to a study of shared clonotypes between healthy human individuals. Replicate PCRs were loaded with around 0.3 ug DNA from unsorted PBMC, around 28,000 T cell genomes. The unsorted PBMC sample used ten immunoSEQ deep assay plates. TCRdb's copy holds only in-frame clones and misses some; the assay was immunoSEQ multiplex PCR. The table shows about 600,000 clones, with roughly four fifths occurring only once. The ends were cut back, 0 bases at V and 3 bases at J, with 18 bases in the middle. The CDR3 runs 17 residues. Germline CDR1 and CDR2: LNHNV and YYDKDF (reference sequence).

The chain is built from TRBV15 and TRBJ2-7; TRBD1 is a possible D gene (6 bases). The sequenced material came from PBMCs. The sequence came from a woman aged 40 to 50 in good health. Some clones in this sample may be carry-over from other donors' samples. DNA of the CDR3: TGTGCCACCAGCAGAGATTATCACAGGGTGGTGAACTACGAGCAGTACTTC. Residues: CATSRDYHRVVNYEQYF.